This paragraph covers one T cell receptor beta chain sequence. From germline, CDR1 is SGHKS and CDR2 YYEKEE (reference sequence). The CDR3 is 14 residues long. The V and J ends lost 6 bases and 4 bases, in that order; junction bases with no gene match: 5. Clones were read by immunoSEQ multiplex PCR, and TCRdb kept only the in-frame ones, dropping some. The table has 450,000 to 650,000 clones, approximately 80% seen once. These data are taken from a study of shared T cell receptors in the human thymus. This sample also belongs to another study, concerning human thymus T cells. That paper states: Corrective cardiac operations yielded the resected thymus tissue. Thymic and blood repertoires seemed to show skewed V and J gene use. Highly overlapping thymic repertoires in unrelated individuals were reported by related research.

The sequencing input was thymocytes. The chain is built from TRBV5-5 and TRBJ2-7, with TRBD2 matching over 12 bases. The source is a boy in the first two years of life with a congenital heart defect. The CDR3 region is CASKAGTSGYEQYF. The CDR3 nucleotides read TGTGCCAGCAAAGCCGGGACTAGCGGGTACGAGCAGTACTTC.